This T cell receptor beta chain derives from a study of identical twins. A universal primer site came from template switching; cDNA carried unique molecular identifiers. Via MiXCR, TCRdb re-called the 5' RACE reads, giving one row per CDR3 protein. The sample has 150,000 or so distinct CDR3 sequences; roughly 3.2% are singletons. V dropped 5 bases and J dropped 3; count of bases not matched to a gene: 4. The CDR3 is 13 amino acids. Per the germline V gene, CDR1 is LNHNV and CDR2 is YYDKDF (reference sequence). Study-wide results and caveats: The more abundant beta clonotypes in cord blood had fewer insertions, and memory repertoires did not show this.

In its sample, this clonotype is medium-sized. Its cognate antigen is unknown. The TCR originated in a young man in good health. Sequenced sample: memory T cells sorted from blood. The chain links TRBV15 to TRBJ2-7; TRBD1 matches at 7 bases. CDR3 sequence reads: CATSLDRFYEQYF. The CDR3 DNA follows: TGTGCCACCAGCCTGGACAGGTTCTACGAGCAGTACTTC.